This T cell receptor beta chain derives from a study of shared clonotypes between healthy human individuals. The overall study: The study enrolled a couple of women and three men aged 18 to 49.

Data came from immunoSEQ multiplex PCR; TCRdb stores just in-frame clones and leaves some out. This table holds over a million clones, about 77% found once. A remark on this clone: The antigen is not known.

This CDR3 contains 15 residues. Germline trimming cut 0 bases from V and 5 bases from J; bases unmatched to any gene: 6. In germline, CDR1 is GTSNPN, CDR2 SVGIG (reference sequence). Findings and caveats of the study: Sequencing depth was a factor that was expected to affect clonotype sharing among donors. Sorted-subset samples were not fully sequenced, rarefaction indicated.

The material sequenced was memory CD4+ T cells sorted from blood. Subset described: CD45RA-negative fraction. The source of this sequence is a man between 18 and 35 years old in good health. The chain uses TRBV30 and TRBJ2-3, with 9 bases lining up with TRBD2. CDR3 sequence (DNA): TGTGCCTGGAGTGTCCTAGCGGGATACAGAGATACGCAGTATTTT. Protein product: CAWSVLAGYRDTQYF.